Listed here are 27 T cell receptor beta chains from one sample, sequenced in a study of human T cells and chemical hapten exposure. TCRdb analysed the RACE reads with MiXCR anew, one entry per CDR3 protein. The sample consists of over 55,000 distinct CDR3 sequences, 12% of them appearing once. Noted time point: patch test 3, about 24 weeks after DPC sensitization. Stated treatment: therapeutic diphenylcyclopropenone sensitization with weekly scalp DPC. The sample was whole blood, taken in connection with sensitization to the hapten diphenylcyclopropenone (DPC). These receptors were taken from a man aged 25-45 years with alopecia areata. Some clones in this sample may be carry-over from other donors' samples.

The V gene is TRBV3-1, the J gene TRBJ1-2; possible D gene TRBD1, 6 bases. The CDR3 is 17 residues long. Looked up from germline, CDR1 is LGHDT and CDR2 is YNNKEL (reference sequence). Trimming left V 1 base short and J 2 bases short, with 17 bases between. The CDR3, as DNA: TGTGCCAGCAGCCAAGTCCCTGGAGAGGGACAAAACTATGGCTACACCTTC. Protein sequence: CASSQVPGEGQNYGYTF.

This clonotype was recorded many times. The chain combines TRBV6-2 or TRBV6-3 with TRBJ2-6, with 7 bases fitting TRBD1. Germline CDR1 is MNHEY and CDR2 is SVGEGT. Trimming at V came to 6 bases and at J to 0 bases, leaving 14 bases not matched to a gene. This CDR3 is built from 19 residues. The CDR3 DNA reads as TGTGCCAGCAGCGCAATCACCGGGACAGAGCTCTCTGGGGCCAACGTCCTGACTTTC. It is translated as CASSAITGTELSGANVLTF.

The chain recombines TRBV19 with TRBJ2-7, with 7 positions matching TRBD1. J lost 0 bases, V lost 7 bases, and 9 bases had no gene match. CDR1 is LNHDA and CDR2 is SQIVND in the germline V gene (reference sequence). This CDR3 spans 15 amino acids. DNA for the CDR3: TGTGCCAGTACCCCAAACACAGGGGACTCCTACGAGCAGTACTTC. It specifies CASTPNTGDSYEQYF.

The CDR3 loop reads CASSQGGGNTEAFF. CDR3 in DNA: TGTGCCAGCAGCCAAGGGGGGGGAAACACTGAAGCTTTCTTT. The chain is built from TRBV3-1 and TRBJ1-1; D might be TRBD1 (5 bases). The germline gives CDR1 LGHDT, CDR2 YNNKEL (reference sequence). The CDR3 contains 14 residues. V lost 1 base and J lost 2, with 8 bases in between.

This clonotype came up many times. V gene TRBV12-3 or TRBV12-4 combines with J gene TRBJ1-2; 7 nucleotides match TRBD1. The length of the CDR3 is 15 residues. After removal of 5 bases from V and 2 bases from J, the junction contained 8 bases not matched to a gene. CDR3 amino acids: CASSPEGQLNYGYTF. The CDR3, as DNA: TGTGCCAGCAGTCCGGAGGGACAGCTGAACTATGGCTACACCTTC.

The sample holds a few counts of this clonotype. The chain employs TRBV29-1 and TRBJ1-5; D uncertain. V lost 7 bases, J lost 7 bases, and 14 bases lay in between. Germline V gene data show CDR1 as SQVTM and CDR2 as ANQGSEA. The CDR3 is made up of 12 amino acids. CDR3 region: CSAQDPGQPQHF. The CDR3 bases are TGCAGCGCCCAAGACCCGGGGCAGCCCCAGCATTTT.

This clonotype has at least ten counts. The V gene is TRBV28, the J gene TRBJ1-2; no firm D call. This CDR3 is built from 15 residues. Trimming took 7 bases from V and 0 from J, leaving 15 bases between them. CDR1 is MDHEN, CDR2 SYDVKM, per germline. CDR3 nucleotide sequence: TGTGCCAGCAACTCCCCCCTCGAGACTAACTATGGCTACACCTTC. It is translated as CASNSPLETNYGYTF.

This clonotype was counted only a few times. The J gene is TRBJ2-2, the V gene TRBV12-5; D uncertain. The CDR3 runs to 13 residues. With 4 bases removed from V and 5 bases from J, the gap between germline ends came to 8 bases. Per the germline V gene, CDR1 is LGHNT and CDR2 is FRNRAP. The CDR3 is CASGSRKTGELFF. The CDR3 nucleotides read TGTGCTAGTGGTTCAAGGAAAACCGGGGAGCTGTTTTTT.

V is TRBV12-3 or TRBV12-4 and J is TRBJ2-2, with D possibly TRBD2 on 5 matching bases. The CDR3 is 16 residues long. V lost 3 bases to trimming and J lost 0 bases, with 11 bases between them. Here the CDR3 reads CASSFGLIANTGELFF. CDR3 sequence (DNA): TGTGCCAGCAGTTTTGGACTGATAGCGAACACCGGGGAGCTGTTTTTT.

Ten or more counts support this clonotype. The junction departs from germline at one end; a sequencing error may be responsible. The rearrangement joins TRBV11-2 to TRBJ1-4; TRBD1 matches at 7 bases. This CDR3 is 15 amino acids long. In germline, CDR1 is SGHAT, CDR2 FQNNGV. The CDR3 loop is CASSLLAGGAWGKLF. Written as DNA, the CDR3 is TGTGCCAGCAGCTTATTAGCAGGGGGTGCCTGGGGAAAACTGTTT. Combining the CDR3 with reference TRBV11-2 and TRBJ1-4 gives the whole variable domain EAGVAQSPRYKIIEKRQSVAFWCNPISGHATLYWYQQILGQGPKLLIQFQNNGVVDDSQLPKDRFSAERLKGVDSTLKIQPAKLEDSAVYLCASSLLAGGAWGKLFGSGTQLSVL.

This clonotype was detected only a few times. The V call is TRBV9, the J call TRBJ2-7; 14 bases map to TRBD2. The CDR3 sequence is 15 residues long. V gave up 3 bases and J gave up 4 bases; unmatched junction bases: 3. Germline loops: CDR1 SGDLS, CDR2 YYNGEE. The CDR3 region has the DNA TGTGCCAGCAGCGGGACTAGCGGGGGGACTTACGAGCAGTACTTC. Protein product: CASSGTSGGTYEQYF.

In regard to this clonotype: Since a much larger clone is just one base distant, this may be a read error. This rearrangement joins TRBV27 to TRBJ1-1, with 8 bases identical to TRBD1. Germline V lookup: CDR1 MNHEY, CDR2 SMNVEV (reference sequence). The CDR3 length is 16 residues. V lost 6 bases, J lost 4 bases, and 13 bases stayed unmatched. The CDR3 sequence is CASSHIGQGGSTEAFF. DNA of the CDR3: TGTGCCAGCAGCCATATTGGACAGGGAGGTAGCACTGAAGCTTTCTTT.

In this sample, this clonotype turned up many times. One end of the junction does not line up with germline, which may come from a read error. This chain links TRBV29-1 with TRBJ1-3; the D is unclear. This CDR3 is 13 amino acids long. CDR1 is SQVTM and CDR2 is ANQGSEA in the germline V gene. CDR3 DNA sequence: TGCAGCGTTGGGGCAAACTCTGAAAACACCATATATTTT. Translated: CSVGANSENTIYF.

The rearrangement uses TRBV20-1 and TRBJ2-3, with TRBD2 matching over 10 bases. J lost 0 bases, V lost 0 bases, and 9 bases had no gene match. CDR1 is DFQATT, CDR2 SNEGSKA, per germline (reference sequence). The CDR3 consists of 18 residues. CDR3 DNA sequence: TGCAGTGCTAGAGATATGGCTAGCGGGGGTCCTAGCACAGATACGCAGTATTTT. Its translation is CSARDMASGGPSTDTQYF.

The table lists this clonotype with many counts. The chain uses TRBV9 and TRBJ2-7; 14 bases are a match to TRBD2. The CDR3 has 15 residues. With 2 bases clipped from V and 3 bases from J, the junction kept 1 base outside the gene matches. Germline values: CDR1 SGDLS, CDR2 YYNGEE. The CDR3 region has the DNA TGTGCCAGCAGCGTCGGGACTAGCGGGGGCTACGAGCAGTACTTC. Amino acid sequence: CASSVGTSGGYEQYF.

This clonotype turned up a few times. V usage is TRBV28 and J usage is TRBJ1-5, with D maybe TRBD1 (5 bases). The CDR3 consists of 18 residues. Germline V gene lookup returns CDR1 MDHEN and CDR2 SYDVKM. V was cut by 1 base and J by 5 bases, with 21 bases left in between. The CDR3 region has the DNA TGTGCCAGCAGTTTATCCTCAGGGATGGGTAGCCTCGATCAGCCCCAGCATTTT. Translated, it gives CASSLSSGMGSLDQPQHF.

The sample holds a few counts of this clonotype. The V call is TRBV7-6, the J call TRBJ2-2, with D perhaps matching TRBD1 (5 bases). CDR1 is SGHVS and CDR2 is FNYEAQ in the germline V gene. Trimming cost V 3 bases and J 2 bases, with 16 bases left between them. CDR3 length equals 17 residues. CDR3 region: CASSFTPKQENTGELFF. CDR3 nucleotide sequence: TGTGCCAGCAGCTTTACCCCTAAACAGGAAAACACCGGGGAGCTGTTTTTT.

CDR3 amino acids: CSARQGDTQYF. Here the CDR3 DNA reads TGCAGTGCTAGGCAGGGGGATACGCAGTATTTT. This chain links TRBV20-1 with TRBJ2-3; a possible D gene is TRBD1 (6 bases). Germline V gene data show CDR1 as DFQATT and CDR2 as SNEGSKA (reference sequence). There are 11 residues in the CDR3. V was clipped by 3 bases and J by 6 bases, with 7 bases between them.

The table lists this clonotype with many counts. The V call is TRBV15, the J call TRBJ1-1; TRBD1 is a possible D gene (6 bases). Looked up from germline, CDR1 is LNHNV and CDR2 is YYDKDF (reference sequence). There are 15 residues in the CDR3. V dropped 9 bases and J dropped 0 bases, with 17 bases sitting between them. This CDR3 reads CATQGSSYVNTEAFF. CDR3 nucleotides: TGTGCCACACAGGGTTCGAGTTACGTGAACACTGAAGCTTTCTTT.

Ten or more counts support this clonotype. The chain couples TRBV7-3 to TRBJ1-5; D unresolved. Germline CDR1 and CDR2: SGHTA and FQGTGA. This CDR3 is built from 18 residues. V was trimmed by 1 base and J by 2 bases, leaving 18 bases between them. CDR3 DNA: TGTGCCAGCAGCTTAAGGATTCCGGCGAGGAGAGGCAATCAGCCCCAGCATTTT. Translated: CASSLRIPARRGNQPQHF.

This clonotype was picked up a small number of times. The CDR3 loop is CASKPGQGHQPQHF. The CDR3 bases are TGCGCCAGCAAGCCGGGACAGGGTCATCAGCCCCAGCATTTT. The V and J genes are TRBV5-1 and TRBJ1-5, with 9 bases fitting TRBD1. Trimming at V came to 6 bases and at J to 5 bases, leaving 6 bases not matched to a gene. Germline V gene data show CDR1 as SGHRS and CDR2 as YFSETQ. This CDR3 has 14 residues.

Many counts were recorded for this clonotype. V gene TRBV20-1 combines with J gene TRBJ2-5, with 12 bases that match TRBD2. The germline gives CDR1 DFQATT, CDR2 SNEGSKA (reference sequence). This CDR3 has 15 amino acids. Trimming took 3 bases from V and 5 from J; bases not matched to a gene: 7. The CDR3 DNA sequence: TGCAGTGCTAGGGATCTAGCGGGGGGGCAGGAGACCCAGTACTTC. This codes for CSARDLAGGQETQYF.

This clonotype was seen repeatedly, ten times or more. The chain carries TRBV6-5 and TRBJ2-7; 7 positions agree with TRBD1. The CDR3 has 13 residues. The ends lost 6 bases at V and 4 bases at J; junction bases unmatched: 6. The germline CDR1 and CDR2 sequences are MNHEY and SVGAGI. Here the CDR3 DNA reads TGTGCCAGCAGCAGGGACAGCCAATACGAGCAGTACTTC. Translated: CASSRDSQYEQYF.

This clonotype turned up a few times. The CDR3 coding sequence is TGCAGTGCTAGAGAGGGCGGGGCGTCCCCGGCCTACGAGCAGTACTTC. Amino acid sequence: CSAREGGASPAYEQYF. The rearrangement joins TRBV20-1 to TRBJ2-7, with a tentative D call TRBD2 (6 bases). CDR1 is DFQATT and CDR2 is SNEGSKA in the germline V gene (reference sequence). Trimming shortened V by 0 bases and J by 2 bases, and 17 bases separated the two germline ends. The CDR3 is made up of 16 amino acids.

This clonotype was seen at least ten times. The gene calls are TRBV9 and TRBJ1-5; possibly TRBD1 for D (5 bases). Germline CDR1 reads SGDLS; CDR2 reads YYNGEE. The CDR3 consists of 18 residues. The germline V and J ends were trimmed by 2 bases and 2 bases, with 20 bases remaining between them. The CDR3 sequence is CASSVKDVGQGGNQPQHF. Here the CDR3 DNA reads TGTGCCAGCAGCGTTAAGGATGTTGGGCAGGGCGGCAATCAGCCCCAGCATTTT.

This clonotype has at least ten counts. The chain recombines TRBV29-1 with TRBJ2-6; 9 nucleotides line up with TRBD1. Trimming cost V 0 bases and J 0 bases; bases outside gene matches: 6. CDR3 length: 18 amino acids. Germline lookup yields CDR1 SQVTM and CDR2 ANQGSEA. The CDR3 protein is CSVEEWDRAYSGANVLTF. Written as DNA, the CDR3 is TGCAGCGTTGAAGAGTGGGACAGGGCTTACTCTGGGGCCAACGTCCTGACTTTC.

Ten or more counts support this clonotype. J is TRBJ2-2 and V is TRBV25-1, with D unclear. This CDR3 has 12 residues. The V end lost 6 bases, the J end lost 7 bases, and 9 bases lay between the germline ends. CDR1 and CDR2 from the germline V gene are MGHDK and SYGVNS. The chain's CDR3 is CASREPIGELFF. CDR3 DNA sequence: TGTGCCAGCAGGGAACCCATCGGGGAGCTGTTTTTT.